The text below deals with one T cell receptor (beta chain). Its antigen is undetermined. Generated by immunoSEQ multiplex PCR, the TCRdb table keeps only in-frame clones and is missing some. This table holds about 84,000 clones, roughly 91% found once. The donors were in the roughly 110-subject validation cohort; that cohort was separate from the roughly 730-subject first cohort. This entry belongs to a study of cytomegalovirus exposure and HLA in healthy donors. The CDR3 spans 13 residues. CDR1 is MNHNY and CDR2 is SVGAGI in the germline V gene (reference sequence). The V segment lost 8 bases and the J segment 2 bases; nucleotides outside the gene matches: 2. Study-wide results and limits: Cytomegalovirus-associated TCR beta chains were listed, numbering around 150.

This chain links TRBV6-6 with TRBJ2-3; 9 positions match TRBD2. The TCR originated in a young man in good health and CMV-seronegative. The sample comprised PBMCs. The CDR3 DNA is TGTGCCAGCGGGACTAGCTACACAGATACGCAGTATTTT. This sequence encodes CASGTSYTDTQYF.